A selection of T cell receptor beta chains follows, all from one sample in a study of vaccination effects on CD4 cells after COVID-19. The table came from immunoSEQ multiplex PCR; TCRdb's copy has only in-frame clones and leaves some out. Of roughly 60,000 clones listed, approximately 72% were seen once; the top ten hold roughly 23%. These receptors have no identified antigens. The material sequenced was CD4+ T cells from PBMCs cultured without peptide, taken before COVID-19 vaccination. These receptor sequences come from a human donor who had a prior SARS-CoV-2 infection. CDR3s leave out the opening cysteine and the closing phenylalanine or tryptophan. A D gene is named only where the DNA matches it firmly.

ASSHDSTGNTIY | . | TRBV18
ASKETGNTEAF | . | TRBV7-9
AAGKSGSNYGYT | . | TRBV6-5
ASSSQTGGFNEQF | . | TRBV7-3
ASATRGQETQY | . | TRBV5-4
ASSERMMVGYSYEQY | . | TRBV6-1
ASLPDHSYEQY | . | TRBV2
ASSLARGAGANVLT | . | TRBV7-2
AIRPAGGQETQY | TRBD2 | TRBV10-3
ATSRDRLVFSYNEQF | . | TRBV15
ASRLQGTGELF | TRBD1 | TRBV6-5
ASSAGPTSGNTIY | . | TRBV9
ASSERRDTSPQH | . | TRBV2
ASSPPGTRSYEQY | TRBD2 | TRBV28
ASSKEEKTYEQY | . | TRBV21-1
ASSSGDLDKNIQY | . | TRBV9
ASSMGQYNSPLH | TRBD1 | TRBV19
ASSQNLEDGELF | . | TRBV4-3
AISEGGDRGDYGYT | TRBD1 | TRBV10-3
ASSVPGLARELF | TRBD2 | TRBV19
ASGSYYEQY | . | TRBV2
ASSATGDFYEQY | TRBD1 | TRBV18
ASSPRGVYSNQPQH | . | TRBV19
ASQFHGVGDEKLF | . | TRBV3-1/TRBV3-2
ASSESTEETQY | . | TRBV2
ASSLGASRETQY | . | TRBV11-3
ASSFLGTRAGELF | TRBD2 | TRBV5-4
ASNKMGQSYEQY | . | TRBV2
ASTKQGYYGYT | . | TRBV6-5
ASRDRGRNTGELF | . | TRBV21-1
ASSQDRAIAGFIHEQY | TRBD2 | TRBV3-1/TRBV3-2
ASSNQIQETQY | . | TRBV7-2
ASSQGGGGETQY | . | TRBV5-6
ASSQDRRLGTDTQY | . | TRBV4-1
ASSDAPGQGAEAF | TRBD1 | TRBV5-1
ASSFTAGAASEYNEQF | . | TRBV11-3
ASGLGGATDTQY | TRBD2 | TRBV6-4
ASSVRPDSNQPQH | . | TRBV9
ASSYSQSYEQY | . | TRBV6-2/TRBV6-3
ASSMTGLDYGYT | TRBD1 | TRBV6-5
ASSRPGYGYT | . | TRBV18
ASGRPQSGYNEQF | . | TRBV27
ASSLEVGVSEAF | . | TRBV5-1
SGWDGLTDTQY | . | TRBV29-1
ASSSHRTGSTDTQY | TRBD1 | TRBV11-2